This TCR beta chain was retrieved from a study of OX40 agonist ivuxolimab in advanced cancers. Concerning the study at large: Ivuxolimab was a fully human IgG2 agonistic monoclonal antibody targeting the costimulatory receptor OX40 (CD134). Intravenous ivuxolimab was administered to patients every 2 weeks at six dose levels: 0.01, 0.1, 0.3, 1.5, 3 and 10 mg/kg. Among the roughly 50 dose-escalation patients, some 20 had hepatocellular carcinoma, around 15 melanoma, 9 renal cell carcinoma and 9 head and neck cancer. A male proportion of 75% to 85% and a mean age of 60 years, ranging from about 23 to 90, were recorded for the dose-escalation cohort. Patients were allowed to have had prior anti-PD-1, anti-PD-L1 or anti-CTLA-4 therapy, and 40% of the dose-escalation patients had previously received checkpoint inhibitors. Partial responses occurred in three dose-escalation patients, of whom one had hepatocellular carcinoma and two had cutaneous melanoma. Peripheral TCRbeta sequencing aimed to test whether ivuxolimab altered TCR sequence diversity and caused clonal T-cell expansion. The paper reports the monotherapy dose-escalation portion (N of about 50 patients) of the phase I ivuxolimab trial. General findings and caveats noted by the study authors: At doses of 0.1 to 3.0 mg/kg, clonal expansion of both CD4+ and CD8+ blood T cells was observed from baseline to week 6. Low levels of normalized T-cell clonal expansion were also shown by some nonresponding patients. On average, CD8+ T cells showed more expanded clones than CD4+ T cells after ivuxolimab. In partial responders in the 0.1-3.0 mg/kg groups, normalized peripheral clonal expansion was found to be among the lowest, especially among CD8+ T cells. The antigen specificity of the peripheral T cells that underwent clonal expansion was not determined.

The trial excluded patients who had a history of autoimmune disease or who were on systemic immunosuppression. Peripheral blood for TCR sequencing was drawn from every dose cohort at baseline, at cycle 4 day 1 and at cycle 7 day 1. The samples were drawn from a first-in-human, open-label, multicenter phase I dose-escalation trial of ivuxolimab. Adults with locally advanced or metastatic melanoma, renal cell carcinoma, hepatocellular carcinoma or head and neck squamous cell carcinoma were enrolled in the trial. Before TCR sequencing, CD4+ and CD8+ T cells were separately sorted from peripheral blood. To note about this clone: Its antigen is still unknown. One base away there is no much larger clone; base qualities are not given.

Per the germline V gene, SGHDT is the CDR1 and YYEEEE is the CDR2. V is clipped by 2 bases and J by 4 bases, and the sequence between their germline boundaries is 15 bases long. Measured from the cysteine to the phenylalanine, the CDR3 is 16 residues long. The retained sequence is limited to the CDR3, 48 bases, with the frame set at the first base. To sequence the TCRbeta CDR3 region, genomic DNA was isolated from the sorted cells. The immunoSEQ Assay was used to sequence the TCRbeta CDR3 regions. Drawn from immuneACCESS, this table holds only the in-frame rearrangements with V and J called that TCRdb kept. Clones are partly lost; checked studies trace under half to an unresolved V gene and leave the rest unexplained. Counted in this sample were 15,000 to 25,000 clones; approximately 88% of them appeared once. Of the sample, approximately 50% falls within the top ten clones.

Recombination joined TRBV5-6 with TRBJ2-2, with the D gene call left open. The sample consisted of CD4+ or CD8+ T cells sorted from blood, taken in a trial of the OX40 agonist ivuxolimab. The TCR was taken from an adult with an advanced solid tumor such as melanoma, head and neck, liver or kidney cancer. The nucleotide sequence reads as follows: TGTGCCAGCAGCTTAGTGGGGAACCGGGTCACCGGGGAGCTGTTTTTT. Its translation reads: CASSLVGNRVTGELFF.